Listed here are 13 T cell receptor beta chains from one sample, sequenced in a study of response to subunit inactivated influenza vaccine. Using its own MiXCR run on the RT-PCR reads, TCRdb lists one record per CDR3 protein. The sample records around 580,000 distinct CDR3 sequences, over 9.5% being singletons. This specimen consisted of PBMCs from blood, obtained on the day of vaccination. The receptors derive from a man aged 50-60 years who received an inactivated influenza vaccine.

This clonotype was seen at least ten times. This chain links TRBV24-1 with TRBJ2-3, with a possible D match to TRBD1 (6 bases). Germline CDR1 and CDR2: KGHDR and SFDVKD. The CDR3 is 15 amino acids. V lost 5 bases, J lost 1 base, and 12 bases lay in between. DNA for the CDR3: TGTGCCACCAGTGCAGGGGATGGACGCACAGATACGCAGTATTTT. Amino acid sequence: CATSAGDGRTDTQYF.

The DNA for the CDR3 is TGTGCCAGCAGCCAAGTCCCGTTGGGTGGCTACACCTTC. It yields the protein CASSQVPLGGYTF. The chain has TRBV14 and TRBJ1-2; D is uncertain. Germline V gene data show CDR1 as SGHDN and CDR2 as FVKESK. V was pared by 1 base and J by 7 bases, with 10 bases between. There are 13 residues in the CDR3.

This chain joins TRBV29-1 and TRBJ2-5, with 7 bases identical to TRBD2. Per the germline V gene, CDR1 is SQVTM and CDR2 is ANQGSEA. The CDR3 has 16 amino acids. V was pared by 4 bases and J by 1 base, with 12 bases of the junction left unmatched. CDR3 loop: CSVVHGRLAAQETQYF. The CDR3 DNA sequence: TGCAGCGTTGTCCATGGTCGGCTAGCGGCCCAAGAGACCCAGTACTTC.

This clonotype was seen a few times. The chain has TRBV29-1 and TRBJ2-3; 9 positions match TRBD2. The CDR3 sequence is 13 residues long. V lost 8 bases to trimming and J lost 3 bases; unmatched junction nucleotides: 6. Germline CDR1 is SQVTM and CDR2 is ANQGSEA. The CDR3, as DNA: TGCAGCTGTCGCGGGAGGGCAACAGATACGCAGTATTTT. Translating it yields CSCRGRATDTQYF.

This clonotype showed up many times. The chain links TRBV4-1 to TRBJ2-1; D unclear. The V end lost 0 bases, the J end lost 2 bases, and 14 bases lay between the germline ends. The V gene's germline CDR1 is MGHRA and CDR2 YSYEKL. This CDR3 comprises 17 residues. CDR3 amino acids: CASSQDPVTNAYNEQFF. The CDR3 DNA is TGCGCCAGCAGCCAAGATCCCGTTACCAACGCCTACAATGAGCAGTTCTTC.

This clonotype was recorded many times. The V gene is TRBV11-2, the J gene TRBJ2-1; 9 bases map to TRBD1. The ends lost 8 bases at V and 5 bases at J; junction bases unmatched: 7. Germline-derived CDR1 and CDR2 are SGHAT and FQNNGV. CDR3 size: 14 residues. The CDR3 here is CASHMGQGNNEQFF. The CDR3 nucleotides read TGTGCCAGCCACATGGGACAGGGAAACAATGAGCAGTTCTTC.

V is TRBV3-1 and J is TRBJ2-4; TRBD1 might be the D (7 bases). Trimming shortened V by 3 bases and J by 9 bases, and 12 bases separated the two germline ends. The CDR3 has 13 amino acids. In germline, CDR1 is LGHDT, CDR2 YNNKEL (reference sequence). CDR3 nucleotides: TGTGCCAGCAGCCACAGGGGGGTGTTCATTCAGTACTTC. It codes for CASSHRGVFIQYF.

This chain's CDR3 is CASSLRRREGLEQFF. In DNA form, the CDR3 reads TGTGCCAGCAGTTTAAGACGGCGGGAGGGCCTGGAGCAGTTCTTC. J is TRBJ2-1 and V is TRBV28; 9 nucleotides align to TRBD2. The CDR3 spans 15 residues. The ends lost 2 bases at V and 10 bases at J; junction bases unmatched: 9. Per the germline V gene, CDR1 is MDHEN and CDR2 is SYDVKM.

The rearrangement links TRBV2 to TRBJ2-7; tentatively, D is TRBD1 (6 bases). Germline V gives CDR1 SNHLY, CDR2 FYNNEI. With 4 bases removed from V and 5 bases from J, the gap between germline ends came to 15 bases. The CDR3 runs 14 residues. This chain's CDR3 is CASSVSTGPNEQYF. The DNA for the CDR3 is TGTGCCAGCAGTGTCAGTACAGGGCCTAACGAGCAGTACTTC. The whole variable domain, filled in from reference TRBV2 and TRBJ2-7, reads EPEVTQTPSHQVTQMGQEVILRCVPISNHLYFYWYRQILGQKVEFLVSFYNNEISEKSEIFDDQFSVERPDGSNFTLKIRSTKLEDSAMYFCASSVSTGPNEQYFGPGTRLTVT.

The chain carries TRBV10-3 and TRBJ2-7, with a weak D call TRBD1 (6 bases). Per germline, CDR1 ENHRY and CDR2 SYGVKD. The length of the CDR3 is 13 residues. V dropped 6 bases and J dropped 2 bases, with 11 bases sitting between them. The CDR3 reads CAISTGSTYEQYF. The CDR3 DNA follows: TGTGCCATCAGCACAGGGTCAACCTACGAGCAGTACTTC.

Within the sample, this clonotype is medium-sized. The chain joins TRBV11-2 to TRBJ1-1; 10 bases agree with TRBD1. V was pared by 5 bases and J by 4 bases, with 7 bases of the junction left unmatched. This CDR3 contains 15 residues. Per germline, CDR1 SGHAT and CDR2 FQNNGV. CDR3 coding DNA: TGTGCCAGCAGCCCAACGGGACAGGGGTCCACTGAAGCTTTCTTT. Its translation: CASSPTGQGSTEAFF.

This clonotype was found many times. For the CDR3, the DNA is TGTGCCAGCAGCTTAGAGTACGGGGGACGCTCCTACAATGAGCAGTTCTTC. Translating gives CASSLEYGGRSYNEQFF. The genes are TRBV7-9 and TRBJ2-1, with a weak D call TRBD2 (6 bases). Germline V CDR1 and CDR2: SEHNR, FQNEAQ (reference sequence). The V end was cut by 1 base, the J end by 0 bases, with 13 bases between. The CDR3 totals 17 residues.

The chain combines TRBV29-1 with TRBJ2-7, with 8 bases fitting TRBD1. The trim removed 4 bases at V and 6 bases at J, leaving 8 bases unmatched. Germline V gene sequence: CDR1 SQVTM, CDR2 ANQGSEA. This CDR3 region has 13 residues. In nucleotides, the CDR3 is TGCAGCGTTGTATCCAGGGGGCCGAGCGAGCAGTACTTC. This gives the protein CSVVSRGPSEQYF.